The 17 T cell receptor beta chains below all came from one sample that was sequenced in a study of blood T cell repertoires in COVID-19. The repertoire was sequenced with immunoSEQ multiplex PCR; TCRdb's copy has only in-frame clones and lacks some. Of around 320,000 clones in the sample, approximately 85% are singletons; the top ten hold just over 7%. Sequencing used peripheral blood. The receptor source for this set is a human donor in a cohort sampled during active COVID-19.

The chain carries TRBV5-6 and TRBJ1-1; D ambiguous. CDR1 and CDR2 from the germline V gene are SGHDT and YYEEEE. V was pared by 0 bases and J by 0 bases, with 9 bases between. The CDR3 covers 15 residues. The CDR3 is CASSLARNLNTEAFF. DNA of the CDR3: TGTGCCAGCAGCTTGGCCAGAAACCTGAACACTGAAGCTTTCTTT. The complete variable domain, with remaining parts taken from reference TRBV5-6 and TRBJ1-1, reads DAGVTQSPTHLIKTRGQQVTLRCSPKSGHDTVSWYQQALGQGPQFIFQYYEEEERQRGNFPDRFSGHQFPNYSSELNVNALLLGDSALYLCASSLARNLNTEAFFGQGTRLTVV.

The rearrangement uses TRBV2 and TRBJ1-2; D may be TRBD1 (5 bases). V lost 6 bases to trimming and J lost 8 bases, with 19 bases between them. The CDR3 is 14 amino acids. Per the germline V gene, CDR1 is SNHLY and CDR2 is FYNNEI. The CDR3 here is CASRARTLFRGYTF. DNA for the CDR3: TGTGCCAGCAGAGCCCGGACACTTTTTCGGGGCTACACCTTC.

CDR3 region: CASRPSGGTSYGYTF. CDR3 coding DNA: TGTGCCAGCAGGCCCTCGGGGGGTACCTCCTATGGCTACACCTTC. The chain couples TRBV6-4 to TRBJ1-2, with D tentatively TRBD1 (5 bases). This CDR3 comprises 15 residues. Trimming removed 6 bases from V and 4 bases from J, with 18 bases in between. Germline V gives CDR1 MRHNA, CDR2 SNTAGT.

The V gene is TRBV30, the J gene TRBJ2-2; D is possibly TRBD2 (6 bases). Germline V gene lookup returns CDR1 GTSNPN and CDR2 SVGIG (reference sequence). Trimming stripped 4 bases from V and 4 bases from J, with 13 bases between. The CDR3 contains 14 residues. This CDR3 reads CAWNTRGGTGELFF. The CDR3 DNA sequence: TGTGCCTGGAATACGCGGGGAGGCACCGGGGAGCTGTTTTTT. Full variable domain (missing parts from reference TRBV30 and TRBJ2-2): SQTIHQWPATLVQPVGSPLSLECTVEGTSNPNLYWYRQAAGRGLQLLFYSVGIGQISSEVPQNLSASRPQDRQFILSSKKLLLSDSGFYLCAWNTRGGTGELFFGEGSRLTVL.

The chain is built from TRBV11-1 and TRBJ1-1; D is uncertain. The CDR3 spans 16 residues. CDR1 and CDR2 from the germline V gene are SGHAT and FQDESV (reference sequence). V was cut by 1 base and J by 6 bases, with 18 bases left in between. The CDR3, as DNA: TGTGCCAGCAGCTTAGTGCCAGCACTGAAAAGCGCTGAAGCTTTCTTT. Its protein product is CASSLVPALKSAEAFF.

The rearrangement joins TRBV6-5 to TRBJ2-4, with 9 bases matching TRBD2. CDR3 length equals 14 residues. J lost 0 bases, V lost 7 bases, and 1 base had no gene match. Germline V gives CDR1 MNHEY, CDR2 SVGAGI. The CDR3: CASTTSGAKNIQYF. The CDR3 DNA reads TGTGCCAGCACGACTAGCGGAGCCAAAAACATTCAGTACTTC.

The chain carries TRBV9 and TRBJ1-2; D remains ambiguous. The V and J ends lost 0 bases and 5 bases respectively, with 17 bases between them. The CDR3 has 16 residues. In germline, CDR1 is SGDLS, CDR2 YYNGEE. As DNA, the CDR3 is TGTGCCAGCAGCGTAGACCCGTCGACATCCTCATATGGCTACACCTTC. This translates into CASSVDPSTSSYGYTF.

The CDR3: CASSLGLQTENSYEQYF. CDR3 bases: TGCGCCAGCAGCTTGGGGCTCCAGACAGAGAACTCCTACGAGCAGTACTTC. The genes are TRBV5-1 and TRBJ2-7; possible D gene TRBD1, 5 bases. The CDR3 totals 17 residues. V gave up 0 bases and J gave up 0 bases, with 16 bases separating them. Per germline, CDR1 SGHRS and CDR2 YFSETQ.

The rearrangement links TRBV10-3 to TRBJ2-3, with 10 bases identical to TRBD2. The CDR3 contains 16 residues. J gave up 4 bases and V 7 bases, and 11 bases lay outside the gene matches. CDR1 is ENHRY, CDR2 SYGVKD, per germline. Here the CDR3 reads CAIKPGLANRADTQYF. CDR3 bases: TGTGCCATCAAGCCGGGACTAGCGAATCGGGCAGATACGCAGTATTTT.

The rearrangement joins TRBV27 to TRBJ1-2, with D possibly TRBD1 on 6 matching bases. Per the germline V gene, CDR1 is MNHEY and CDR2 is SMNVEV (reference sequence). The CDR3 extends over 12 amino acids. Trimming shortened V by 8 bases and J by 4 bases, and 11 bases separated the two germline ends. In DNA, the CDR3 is TGTGCCAGCTGGACAGAAAGCTATGGCTACACCTTC. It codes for CASWTESYGYTF.

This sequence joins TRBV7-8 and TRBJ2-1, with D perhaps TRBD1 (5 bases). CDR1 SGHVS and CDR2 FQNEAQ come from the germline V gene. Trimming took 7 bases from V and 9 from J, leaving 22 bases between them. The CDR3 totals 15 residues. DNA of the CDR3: TGTGCCAGCACCCCAGGGATGACAAATGGCGGTGAGCAGTTCTTC. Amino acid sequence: CASTPGMTNGGEQFF.

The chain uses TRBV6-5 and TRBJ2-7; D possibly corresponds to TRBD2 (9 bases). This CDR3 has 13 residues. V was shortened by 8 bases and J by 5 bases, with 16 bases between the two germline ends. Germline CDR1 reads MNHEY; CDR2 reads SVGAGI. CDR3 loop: CASVSGGQDEQYF. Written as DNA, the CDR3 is TGTGCCAGCGTTAGCGGGGGACAGGACGAGCAGTACTTC.

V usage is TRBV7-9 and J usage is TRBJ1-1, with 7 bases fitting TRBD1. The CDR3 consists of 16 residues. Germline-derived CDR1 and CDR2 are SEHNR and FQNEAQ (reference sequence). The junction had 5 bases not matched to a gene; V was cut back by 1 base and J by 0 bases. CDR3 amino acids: CASSLDRGVMNTEAFF. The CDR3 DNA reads TGTGCCAGCAGCTTAGACAGGGGCGTGATGAACACTGAAGCTTTCTTT.

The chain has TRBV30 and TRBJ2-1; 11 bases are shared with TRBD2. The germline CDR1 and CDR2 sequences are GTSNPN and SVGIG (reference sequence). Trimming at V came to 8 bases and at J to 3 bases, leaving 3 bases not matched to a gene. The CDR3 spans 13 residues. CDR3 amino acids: CAGGTSGYNEQFF. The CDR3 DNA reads TGTGCCGGTGGGACTAGCGGCTACAATGAGCAGTTCTTC.

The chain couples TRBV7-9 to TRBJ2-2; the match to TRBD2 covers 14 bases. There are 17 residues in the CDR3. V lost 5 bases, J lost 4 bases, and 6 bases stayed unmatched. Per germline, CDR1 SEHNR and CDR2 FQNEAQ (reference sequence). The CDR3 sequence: CASSPTSGGAATGELFF. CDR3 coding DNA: TGTGCCAGCAGCCCGACTAGCGGGGGGGCTGCCACCGGGGAGCTGTTTTTT.

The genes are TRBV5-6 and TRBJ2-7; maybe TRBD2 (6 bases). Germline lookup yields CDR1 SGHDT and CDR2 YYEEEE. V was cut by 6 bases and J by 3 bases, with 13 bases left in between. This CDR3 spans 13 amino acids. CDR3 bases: TGTGCCAGCACTGGGAGGCACCTCTACGAGCAGTACTTC. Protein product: CASTGRHLYEQYF.

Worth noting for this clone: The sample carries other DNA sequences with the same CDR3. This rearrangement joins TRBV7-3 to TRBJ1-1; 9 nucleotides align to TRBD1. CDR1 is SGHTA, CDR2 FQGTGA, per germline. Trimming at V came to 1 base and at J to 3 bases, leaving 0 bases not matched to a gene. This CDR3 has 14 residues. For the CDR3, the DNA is TGTGCCAGCAGCTTAAGGGACAGGGACACTGAAGCTTTCTTT. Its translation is CASSLRDRDTEAFF.